What follows are 27 T cell receptor beta chains derived from one specimen sequenced in a study of blood T cell repertoires in COVID-19. Clones were sequenced by immunoSEQ multiplex PCR, and TCRdb holds only the in-frame ones, with some missing. The data show about 190,000 clones, roughly 88% seen once. The sequencing sample was made of peripheral blood. Receptors were obtained from a woman between 35 and 50 years old who had recovered from COVID-19.

In this sample, this clone turned up once. The J gene is TRBJ2-2, the V gene TRBV2; D possibly corresponds to TRBD1 (5 bases). V lost 6 bases and J lost 2, with 13 bases in between. This CDR3 spans 15 amino acids. Germline-derived CDR1 and CDR2 are SNHLY and FYNNEI. The CDR3: CASSKQVTNTGELFF. In DNA, the CDR3 is TGTGCCAGCAGCAAACAGGTTACCAACACCGGGGAGCTGTTTTTT.

V gene TRBV7-6 combines with J gene TRBJ2-1; 8 bases agree with TRBD2. Germline CDR1 SGHVS, CDR2 FNYEAQ. J lost 9 bases, V lost 5 bases, and 9 bases had no gene match. This CDR3 spans 14 amino acids. The CDR3 region has the DNA TGTGCCAGCAGCGCCCTTAGCGGGAAGGTTGAGCAGTTCTTC. It is translated as CASSALSGKVEQFF.

The rearrangement links TRBV7-9 to TRBJ1-1; TRBD1 matches 8 bases. The CDR3 sequence is 18 residues long. The germline V gene encodes CDR1 SEHNR and CDR2 FQNEAQ (reference sequence). J gave up 5 bases and V 1 base, and 15 bases lay outside the gene matches. The CDR3 region is CASSLVWTGQGAETEAFF. The CDR3 DNA follows: TGTGCCAGCAGCTTAGTGTGGACGGGCCAGGGGGCCGAGACTGAAGCTTTCTTT.

Regarding this clone: A read error may produce the germline difference seen at one junction end. The chain recombines TRBV5-1 with TRBJ2-3; TRBD1 agrees at 10 bases. This CDR3 has 15 amino acids. Germline-derived CDR1 and CDR2 are SGHRS and YFSETQ. The CDR3, as DNA: TGCGCCAGCGGCTTGACAGGGGGCGTCGAAGATACGCAGTATTTT. Translating it yields CASGLTGGVEDTQYF.

This chain connects TRBV7-9 to TRBJ1-4; perhaps TRBD1 as D (6 bases). V dropped 4 bases and J dropped 7 bases, with 19 bases sitting between them. CDR1 is SEHNR, CDR2 FQNEAQ, per germline (reference sequence). The CDR3 is 16 residues long. CDR3 loop: CASSSLVWGRIEKLFF. The DNA of the CDR3 is TGTGCCAGCAGCTCACTCGTGTGGGGGCGGATTGAAAAACTGTTTTTT.

V gene TRBV10-3 combines with J gene TRBJ2-3, with D tentatively TRBD2 (7 bases). V dropped 3 bases and J dropped 4 bases, with 17 bases sitting between them. This CDR3 contains 16 residues. Looked up from germline, CDR1 is ENHRY and CDR2 is SYGVKD. The CDR3 loop is CAISDPGGGSSDTQYF. The CDR3 nucleotides read TGTGCCATCAGTGACCCCGGGGGCGGGAGCTCAGATACGCAGTATTTT.

The chain links TRBV30 to TRBJ2-7; D is uncertain. The V end was cut by 3 bases, the J end by 7 bases, with 10 bases between. The CDR3 consists of 11 residues. Germline CDR1 reads GTSNPN; CDR2 reads SVGIG (reference sequence). The DNA of the CDR3 is TGTGCCTGGAGCCTTAATTCGGAGCAGTACTTC. Protein product: CAWSLNSEQYF.

The chain joins TRBV3-1 (or the pseudogene TRBV3-2) to TRBJ2-1; TRBD1 agrees at 9 bases. V was clipped by 4 bases and J by 5 bases; unmatched bases: 6. This CDR3 comprises 15 residues. Germline lookup yields CDR1 LGHDT and CDR2 YNNKEL (reference sequence). The CDR3 reads CASSLWGTGNNEQFF. The CDR3 DNA is TGTGCCAGCAGCCTTTGGGGGACAGGGAACAATGAGCAGTTCTTC.

The chain links TRBV5-6 to TRBJ1-5; 9 bases are shared with TRBD1. V shed 4 bases, J shed 5 bases, and the junction held 10 bases outside the gene matches. CDR3 length equals 16 residues. CDR1 and CDR2 from the germline V gene are SGHDT and YYEEEE. The CDR3 spells CASSVGTGSFDQPQHF. The DNA of the CDR3 is TGTGCCAGCAGCGTCGGGACAGGGTCGTTCGATCAGCCCCAGCATTTT.

This chain uses TRBV28 with TRBJ2-7; 10 bases line up with TRBD1. In germline, CDR1 is MDHEN, CDR2 SYDVKM. After removal of 6 bases from V and 2 bases from J, the junction contained 4 bases not matched to a gene. This CDR3 spans 14 amino acids. CDR3 DNA: TGTGCCAGCAGCGAGGGACAGGGGACCTACGAGCAGTACTTC. Protein: CASSEGQGTYEQYF. The full variable domain, in which reference TRBV28 and TRBJ2-7 provide the parts outside the CDR3, is DVKVTQSSRYLVKRTGEKVFLECVQDMDHENMFWYRQDPGLGLRLIYFSYDVKMKEKGDIPEGYSVSREKKERFSLILESASTNQTSMYLCASSEGQGTYEQYFGPGTRLTVT.

The genes are TRBV11-3 and TRBJ2-2; 8 bases map to TRBD2. V lost 5 bases to trimming and J lost 5 bases; unmatched junction nucleotides: 13. Germline loops: CDR1 SGHNT, CDR2 YENEEA. The CDR3 has 17 residues. The CDR3 loop reads CASSPPVSGGKTGELFF. CDR3 coding DNA: TGTGCCAGCAGCCCTCCCGTTTCGGGAGGGAAGACCGGGGAGCTGTTTTTT.

The chain links TRBV19 to TRBJ2-1; 16 positions agree with TRBD2. V shed 5 bases and J 0 bases; nucleotides not matched to a gene: 13. CDR3 length: 21 residues. Germline V CDR1 and CDR2: LNHDA, SQIVND (reference sequence). This CDR3 is CASSDPAGLAGGPRSYNEQFF. CDR3 in DNA: TGTGCCAGTAGTGACCCGGCGGGACTAGCGGGAGGGCCCCGCTCCTACAATGAGCAGTTCTTC. Full variable domain (outside the CDR3, taken from reference TRBV19 and TRBJ2-1): DGGITQSPKYLFRKEGQNVTLSCEQNLNHDAMYWYRQDPGQGLRLIYYSQIVNDFQKGDIAEGYSVSREKKESFPLTVTSAQKNPTAFYLCASSDPAGLAGGPRSYNEQFFGPGTRLTVL.

This clone was detected once. This chain links TRBV5-1 with TRBJ2-1; possible D gene TRBD1, 6 bases. The CDR3 extends over 15 amino acids. Deletions cut 4 bases from V and 0 bases from J, with 11 bases between. Germline assignment: CDR1 SGHRS and CDR2 YFSETQ. Here the CDR3 DNA reads TGCGCCAGCAGCCGTACAGGGCTCTCCTACAATGAGCAGTTCTTC. Translating it yields CASSRTGLSYNEQFF. The variable domain in full, with the rest retrieved from reference TRBV5-1 and TRBJ2-1, is KAGVTQTPRYLIKTRGQQVTLSCSPISGHRSVSWYQQTPGQGLQFLFEYFSETQRNKGNFPGRFSGRQFSNSRSEMNVSTLELGDSALYLCASSRTGLSYNEQFFGPGTRLTVL.

The chain employs TRBV6-7 and TRBJ2-3, with 9 positions matching TRBD2. TRBV6-7 carries the ORF label, with uncertain function. V was pared by 2 bases and J by 7 bases, with 7 bases of the junction left unmatched. This CDR3 comprises 15 residues. CDR3 amino acids: CASSYAAGGPHTQYF. For the CDR3, the DNA is TGTGCCAGCAGTTACGCTGCGGGAGGGCCCCATACGCAGTATTTT.

The chain couples TRBV9 to TRBJ2-1; perhaps TRBD2 as D (6 bases). CDR3 length equals 15 residues. V lost 0 bases and J 6 bases, leaving 13 bases between the germline ends. The V gene's germline CDR1 is SGDLS and CDR2 YYNGEE. The CDR3 protein is CASSVAGEVINEQFF. The CDR3 DNA follows: TGTGCCAGCAGCGTAGCGGGAGAGGTAATCAATGAGCAGTTCTTC.

The V and J genes are TRBV28 and TRBJ2-5, with 9 nucleotides matching TRBD2. Germline V gives CDR1 MDHEN, CDR2 SYDVKM. The junction had 6 bases not matched to a gene; V was cut back by 3 bases and J by 4 bases. The CDR3 consists of 15 residues. CDR3 sequence reads: CASSFSGRTGETQYF. CDR3 nucleotide sequence: TGTGCCAGCAGTTTTAGCGGGAGAACCGGAGAGACCCAGTACTTC.

This rearrangement joins TRBV6-1 to TRBJ2-7, with D possibly being TRBD2 (6 bases). The germline CDR1 and CDR2 sequences are MNHNS and SASEGT. Trimming took 1 base from V and 2 from J, leaving 12 bases between them. This CDR3 is 15 amino acids long. The CDR3 coding sequence is TGTGCCAGCAGTGAAGTGGGTAGCGGTCCCTACGAGCAGTACTTC. Translated: CASSEVGSGPYEQYF.

Regarding this clone: This same CDR3 is encoded by further DNA sequences in the sample. This chain joins TRBV12-3 or TRBV12-4 and TRBJ1-5; possible D gene TRBD1, 5 bases. CDR3 length: 13 amino acids. Trimming took 6 bases from V and 5 from J, leaving 11 bases between them. CDR3 nucleotides: TGTGCCAGCAGATCCACAGGAGATCAGCCCCAGCATTTT. Residues: CASRSTGDQPQHF.

V and J are TRBV9 and TRBJ2-1; 9 bases align to TRBD2. Germline values: CDR1 SGDLS, CDR2 YYNGEE. Trimming cost V 4 bases and J 9 bases; bases outside gene matches: 11. There are 15 residues in the CDR3. DNA for the CDR3: TGTGCCAGCAGCTCCTACGCGGGAGGGCCCAGTGAGCAGTTCTTC. This translates into CASSSYAGGPSEQFF.

This sequence joins TRBV15 and TRBJ1-3; D possibly corresponds to TRBD1 (6 bases). The ends were cut back, 6 bases at V and 2 bases at J, with 17 bases in the middle. The V gene's germline CDR1 is LNHNV and CDR2 YYDKDF (reference sequence). This CDR3 has 16 residues. The CDR3 loop is CATSQTPGAPGNTIYF. The CDR3 DNA sequence: TGTGCCACCAGTCAAACTCCAGGGGCACCTGGAAACACCATATATTTT.

The V and J genes are TRBV6-5 and TRBJ1-5, with TRBD1 matching 7 bases. Germline CDR1 and CDR2: MNHEY and SVGAGI. The CDR3 is made up of 15 amino acids. V was pared by 6 bases and J by 6 bases, with 11 bases of the junction left unmatched. CDR3 bases: TGTGCCAGCAGCCGCACCCCGACAGGGCTTCAGCCCCAGCATTTT. The encoded protein is CASSRTPTGLQPQHF.

This chain uses TRBV3-1 (or the pseudogene TRBV3-2) with TRBJ1-6; D might be TRBD1 (6 bases). Germline loops: CDR1 LGHDT, CDR2 YNNKEL (reference sequence). Deletions cut 0 bases from V and 10 bases from J, with 13 bases between. The CDR3 loop spans 15 amino acids. This chain's CDR3 is CASSQDNGGGSPLHF. The DNA for the CDR3 is TGTGCCAGCAGCCAAGATAATGGGGGCGGATCACCCCTCCACTTT.

The CDR3 region has the DNA TGTGCCAGCTCATCCGACTGGAACACTGAAGCTTTCTTT. This translates into CASSSDWNTEAFF. The V and J genes are TRBV18 and TRBJ1-1, with unresolved D. V was shortened by 5 bases and J by 1 base, with 8 bases between the two germline ends. Germline-derived CDR1 and CDR2 are KGHSH and LQKENI. The CDR3 has 13 residues.

This sequence joins TRBV7-9 and TRBJ2-5; no reliable D call. V lost 0 bases, J lost 2 bases, and 10 bases lay in between. The CDR3 is 15 amino acids. Germline V gene sequence: CDR1 SEHNR, CDR2 FQNEAQ (reference sequence). The DNA for the CDR3 is TGTGCCAGCAGCTTAGCGCTTGGCGGACAAGAGACCCAGTACTTC. The encoded protein is CASSLALGGQETQYF.

This chain connects TRBV5-6 to TRBJ2-5, with 9 positions matching TRBD2. This CDR3 is built from 16 residues. Germline V gene data show CDR1 as SGHDT and CDR2 as YYEEEE. J gave up 4 bases and V 6 bases, and 13 bases lay outside the gene matches. CDR3 sequence reads: CASKLAGALSGETQYF. The CDR3 coding sequence is TGTGCCAGCAAATTAGCGGGAGCGCTTTCAGGAGAGACCCAGTACTTC.

The V and J genes are TRBV6-5 and TRBJ1-1; 7 positions agree with TRBD1. With V trimmed by 7 bases and J by 4 bases, 3 bases remained unmatched. Germline CDR1 MNHEY, CDR2 SVGAGI. This CDR3 comprises 12 residues. CDR3 in amino acids: CASKTGITEAFF. Here the CDR3 DNA reads TGTGCCAGCAAGACAGGGATCACTGAAGCTTTCTTT.

The rearrangement joins TRBV19 to TRBJ1-5, with a possible D match to TRBD1 (6 bases). In germline, CDR1 is LNHDA, CDR2 SQIVND (reference sequence). The CDR3 loop spans 17 amino acids. Trimming cost V 2 bases and J 0 bases, with 14 bases left between them. Written as DNA, the CDR3 is TGTGCCAGTAGTATACACCGACAGGATTATAGCAATCAGCCCCAGCATTTT. This encodes CASSIHRQDYSNQPQHF.